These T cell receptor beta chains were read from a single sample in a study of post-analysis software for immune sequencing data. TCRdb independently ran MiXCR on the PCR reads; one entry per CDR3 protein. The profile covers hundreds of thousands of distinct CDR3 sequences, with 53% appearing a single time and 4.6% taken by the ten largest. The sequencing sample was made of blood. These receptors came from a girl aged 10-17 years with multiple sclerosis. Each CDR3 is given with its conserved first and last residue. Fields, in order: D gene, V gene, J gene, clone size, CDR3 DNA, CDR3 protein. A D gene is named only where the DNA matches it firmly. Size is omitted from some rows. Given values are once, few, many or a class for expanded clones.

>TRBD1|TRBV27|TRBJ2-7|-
TGTGCCAGCAGAAGGACAGGGGGGTACGAGCAGTACTTC
CASRRTGGYEQYF
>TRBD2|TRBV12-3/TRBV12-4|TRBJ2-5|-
TGCGCCAGCAGTTCTACCTACCAGCGGGAGGGTGAAGAGACCCAGTACTTC
CASSSTYQREGEETQYF
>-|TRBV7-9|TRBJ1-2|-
TGCGCCAGCAGCTTAGGAGGGGTCACGCTGGATGGCTACACCTTC
CASSLGGVTLDGYTF
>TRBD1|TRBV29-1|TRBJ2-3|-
TGCAGCGTTGAAAGGACAGGAACTAGCACAGATACGCAGTATTTT
CSVERTGTSTDTQYF
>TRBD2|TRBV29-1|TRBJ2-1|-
TGCAGCGTTGAAGATCTTAGCGGGAGGGGGAATGAGCAGTTCTTC
CSVEDLSGRGNEQFF
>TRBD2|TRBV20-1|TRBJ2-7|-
TGCAGTGCTAGCTCGCTAGGTAGCGGGAGGGCCTTTGAGCAGTACTTC
CSASSLGSGRAFEQYF
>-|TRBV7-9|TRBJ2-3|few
TGTGCCAGCAGCGCAGGACAGTCAGATACGCAGTATTTT
CASSAGQSDTQYF
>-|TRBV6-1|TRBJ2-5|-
TGTGCCAGCAGTGATACACGGGGCGCGACCCAGTACTTC
CASSDTRGATQYF
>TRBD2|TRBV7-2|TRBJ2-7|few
TGTGCCAGCAGCGTTCAAGCGGGAGGGCCTTCCTACGAGCAGTACTTC
CASSVQAGGPSYEQYF
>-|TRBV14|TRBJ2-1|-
TGTGCCAGCAGCCAAGTGGTGGGGGTCTGGCAGTTCTTC
CASSQVVGVWQFF
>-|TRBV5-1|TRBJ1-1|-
TGCGCCAGCAGCTTAGATCAGGGGCTTGAGACTGAAGCTTTCTTT
CASSLDQGLETEAFF
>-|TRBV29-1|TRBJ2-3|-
TGCAGCGTTGGGCCAGGGACTTTAGATACGCAGTATTTT
CSVGPGTLDTQYF
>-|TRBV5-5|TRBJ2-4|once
TGTGCCAGCAGCGTTGTGGAGAGCGAAAACATTCAGTACTTC
CASSVVESENIQYF
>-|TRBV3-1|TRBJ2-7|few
TGTGCCAGCAGCCACGGGGGCCCCACAGATACGCAGTACTTC
CASSHGGPTDTQYF
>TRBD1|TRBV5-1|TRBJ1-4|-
TGCGCCAGCAGCTTGGACTGGGACAGACCAAATGAAAAACTGTTTTTT
CASSLDWDRPNEKLFF
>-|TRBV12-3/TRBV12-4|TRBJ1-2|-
TGTGCCAGCAGTTTCGCGAGAACGAACTATGGCTACACCTTC
CASSFARTNYGYTF
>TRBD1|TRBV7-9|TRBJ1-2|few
TGTGCCAGCAGCTTGACAGGACAGGGCCTATCTAACTATGGCTACACCTTC
CASSLTGQGLSNYGYTF
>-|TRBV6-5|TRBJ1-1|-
TGTGCCAGCAGTTATTCCACCTCGAACACTGAAGCTTTCTTT
CASSYSTSNTEAFF
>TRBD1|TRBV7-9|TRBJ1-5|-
TGTGCCAGCAGCTTAGCGAAGGGGGGGACAGATAGCAATCAGCCCCAGCATTTT
CASSLAKGGTDSNQPQHF
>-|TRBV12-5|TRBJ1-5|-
TGTGCTAGCGGCGTCGGGCAGCCCCAGCATTTT
CASGVGQPQHF
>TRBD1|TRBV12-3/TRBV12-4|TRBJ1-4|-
TGTGCCAGCAGTTACAGGGGGCAAGCTAATGAAAAACTGTTTTTT
CASSYRGQANEKLFF
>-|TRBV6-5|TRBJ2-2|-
TGTGCCAGCAGTCTGCTTGGGATCAACACCGGGGAGCGGTTTTTT
CASSLLGINTGERFF
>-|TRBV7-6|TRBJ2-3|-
TGTGCCAGCAGCTCGACTGGAGTGAGCACAGATACGCAGTATTTT
CASSSTGVSTDTQYF
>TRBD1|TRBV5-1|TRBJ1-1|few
TGCGCCAGCAGCTTGTATCGGACAGGGGGGACTGAAGCTTTCTTT
CASSLYRTGGTEAFF
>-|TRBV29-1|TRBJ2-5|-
TGCAGCGTTGTTCCCTCCCAGGGAAGGTACCAAGAGACCCAGTACTTC
CSVVPSQGRYQETQYF
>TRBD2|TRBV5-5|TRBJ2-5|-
TGTGCCAGCAGCTACACCGCCCTCCGGACTAGCGGGAGGGTAGCGGAGACCCAGTACTTC
CASSYTALRTSGRVAETQYF
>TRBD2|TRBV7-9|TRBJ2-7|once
TGTGCCAGCAGCCCCCTTGAAAGCGGGGCTACCTCCTACGAGCAGTACTTC
CASSPLESGATSYEQYF
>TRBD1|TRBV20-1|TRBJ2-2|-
TGCAGTGCTTCGACAGGGTTGGCCGGGGAGCTGTTTTTT
CSASTGLAGELFF
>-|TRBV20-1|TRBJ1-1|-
TGCAGTGCTAGAGAGCGAATTGGACGGGGCACTGAAGCTTTCTTT
CSARERIGRGTEAFF
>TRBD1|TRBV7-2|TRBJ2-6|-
TGTGCCAGCAGCTTACAGGGGGCTGGATCTGGGGCCAACGTCCTGACTTTC
CASSLQGAGSGANVLTF
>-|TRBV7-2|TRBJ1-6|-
TGTGCCAGCAGCGTACGGGCCCTCTATAATTCACCCCTCCACTTT
CASSVRALYNSPLHF
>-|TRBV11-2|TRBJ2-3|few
TGTGCCAGCAGCTCGCCGGGTACGCAGTATTTT
CASSSPGTQYF
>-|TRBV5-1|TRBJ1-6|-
TGCGCCAGCAGCATCGAGGGGACTCGGGATTCACCCCTCCACTTT
CASSIEGTRDSPLHF
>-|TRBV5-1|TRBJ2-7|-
TGCGCCAGCAGCTTTAGGGAACCCGACGAGCAGTACTTC
CASSFREPDEQYF
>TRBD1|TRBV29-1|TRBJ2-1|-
TGCAGCTTAGATGACAGGGGGTACTACGATGAGCAGTTCTTC
CSLDDRGYYDEQFF
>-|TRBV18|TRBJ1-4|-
TGTGCCAGCTCACCGAAGTCAGCAGGGGAAAAACTGTTTTTT
CASSPKSAGEKLFF
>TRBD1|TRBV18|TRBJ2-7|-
TGTGCCAGCTCACCGGACTTGGACAGGTCAAAGTACTTC
CASSPDLDRSKYF
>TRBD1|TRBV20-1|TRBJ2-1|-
TGCAGTGCTAGAGGGGGGGACAGGGGTCTTCACAATGAGCAGTTCTTC
CSARGGDRGLHNEQFF
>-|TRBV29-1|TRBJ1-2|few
TGCAGCGTTGCCGGCGCATTTGGGACCGACTCCAGCTATGGCTACACCTTC
CSVAGAFGTDSSYGYTF
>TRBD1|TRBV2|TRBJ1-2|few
TGTGCCAGCAGAAGGGACAGGATAAACTATGGCTACACCTTC
CASRRDRINYGYTF
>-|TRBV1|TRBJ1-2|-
TGCACCAGCAGTGGCCCGGGGTCCCCCGATGGCTACACCTTC
CTSSGPGSPDGYTF
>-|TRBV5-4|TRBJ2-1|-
TGTGCCAGCAGCTTGGGAGCGACAGGTCCTTCCCTCCATGAGCAGTTCTTC
CASSLGATGPSLHEQFF
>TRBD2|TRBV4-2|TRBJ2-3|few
TGTGCCAGCAGCCCCACACCAATAGCGGGGGGGCCCACAGATACGCAGTATTTT
CASSPTPIAGGPTDTQYF